One sample yielded the 30 T cell receptor beta chains listed below, sequenced in a study of cytomegalovirus exposure and HLA in healthy donors. Amplification used 60 Vbeta primers and 13 Jbeta primers. Generated by immunoSEQ multiplex PCR, the TCRdb table keeps only in-frame clones and is missing some. The sample includes roughly 130,000 clones, 65% to 85% of them seen just once. Sequenced material: PBMCs. The receptors derive from a middle-aged woman in good health and CMV-seronegative.

V gene TRBV15 combines with J gene TRBJ1-3; tentative D call: TRBD1 (5 bases). Germline V CDR1 and CDR2: LNHNV, YYDKDF (reference sequence). There are 15 residues in the CDR3. Deletions cut 0 bases from V and 2 bases from J, with 8 bases between. CDR3 sequence reads: CATSRDQGPGNTIYF. In DNA form, the CDR3 reads TGTGCCACCAGCAGAGATCAGGGCCCTGGAAACACCATATATTTT.

The chain links TRBV28 to TRBJ1-1; D may be TRBD1 (5 bases). The CDR3 spans 12 residues. Looked up from germline, CDR1 is MDHEN and CDR2 is SYDVKM. Trimming took 3 bases from V and 10 from J, leaving 12 bases between them. The CDR3 DNA reads TGTGCCAGCAGTTTTAGACAGCGAGTAGCTTTCTTT. It yields the protein CASSFRQRVAFF.

Relative to its sample, this clone is medium-sized. The chain is built from TRBV11-2 and TRBJ1-2; possible D gene TRBD1, 5 bases. Trimming took off 1 base at V and 5 bases at J, with 11 bases between the two ends. Germline CDR1 is SGHAT and CDR2 is FQNNGV. The CDR3 sequence is 14 residues long. CDR3 nucleotides: TGTGCCAGCAGCTTAGGCGCACAGGTGTATGGCTACACCTTC. The encoded protein is CASSLGAQVYGYTF.

The gene calls are TRBV11-2 and TRBJ1-2, with D possibly matching TRBD1 (5 bases). From germline, CDR1 is SGHAT and CDR2 FQNNGV. The CDR3 extends over 15 amino acids. V lost 5 bases, J lost 8 bases, and 21 bases lay in between. DNA for the CDR3: TGTGCCAGCAGCCCCTCTTCCGGGACTCCGGACGGCTACACCTTC. It codes for CASSPSSGTPDGYTF. The whole variable domain, remainder taken from reference TRBV11-2 and TRBJ1-2, is EAGVAQSPRYKIIEKRQSVAFWCNPISGHATLYWYQQILGQGPKLLIQFQNNGVVDDSQLPKDRFSAERLKGVDSTLKIQPAKLEDSAVYLCASSPSSGTPDGYTFGSGTRLTVV.

V usage is TRBV2 and J usage is TRBJ1-1, with no clear D. The V end was cut by 8 bases, the J end by 9 bases, with 13 bases between. Per the germline V gene, CDR1 is SNHLY and CDR2 is FYNNEI. The CDR3 has 11 amino acids. In DNA, the CDR3 is TGTGCCAGCGGGGTGGAGGGTCAAGCTTTCTTT. Residues: CASGVEGQAFF. The whole variable domain, remainder taken from reference TRBV2 and TRBJ1-1, is EPEVTQTPSHQVTQMGQEVILRCVPISNHLYFYWYRQILGQKVEFLVSFYNNEISEKSEIFDDQFSVERPDGSNFTLKIRSTKLEDSAMYFCASGVEGQAFFGQGTRLTVV.

To note about this clone: At one boundary the junction diverges from the germline segment, which might be a read error. The chain employs TRBV7-8 and TRBJ2-1; D remains ambiguous. This CDR3 has 12 amino acids. Germline loops: CDR1 SGHVS, CDR2 FQNEAQ. The CDR3 region is CASSPDSNGQFF. CDR3 bases: TGTGCCAGCAGCCCCGACTCCAATGGGCAGTTCTTC.

This sequence joins TRBV21-1 and TRBJ2-3; the table assigns TRBD2, which was not confirmed against the DNA. TRBV21-1 is a documented pseudogene. This CDR3 contains 19 residues. In DNA form, the CDR3 reads TGTGCCAGCAGCCTCGGGGGACTAGCGGGGGAGGTTAGCACAGATACGCAGTATTTT. It translates to CASSLGGLAGEVSTDTQYF.

The genes are TRBV6-1 and TRBJ1-2; D call uncertain. The CDR3 loop spans 11 amino acids. V lost 8 bases and J lost 3, with 7 bases in between. Per germline, CDR1 MNHNS and CDR2 SASEGT. The CDR3 region has the DNA TGTGCCAGCGGGCCCTACTATGGCTACACCTTC. Encoded protein: CASGPYYGYTF.

The chain is built from TRBV7-9 and TRBJ1-2; TRBD1 matches at 9 bases. The CDR3 contains 14 residues. With 1 base clipped from V and 7 bases from J, the junction kept 4 bases outside the gene matches. Germline V gene lookup returns CDR1 SEHNR and CDR2 FQNEAQ (reference sequence). DNA for the CDR3: TGTGCCAGCAGCTTAGAACAGGGGGCCTCTGGCTACACCTTC. Its protein is CASSLEQGASGYTF.

The V and J genes are TRBV7-9 and TRBJ2-7, with 7 bases aligning to TRBD1. This CDR3 is built from 15 residues. V was clipped by 7 bases and J by 2 bases; unmatched bases: 11. Germline CDR1 reads SEHNR; CDR2 reads FQNEAQ (reference sequence). CDR3 protein: CASTRGGQGAYEQYF. In DNA, the CDR3 is TGTGCCAGCACCCGAGGGGGCCAGGGGGCCTACGAGCAGTACTTC.

This sequence joins TRBV6-5 and TRBJ2-5; 7 bases agree with TRBD1. CDR3 size: 13 residues. With 6 bases clipped from V and 2 bases from J, the junction kept 3 bases outside the gene matches. Germline CDR1 and CDR2: MNHEY and SVGAGI. The CDR3 sequence is CASRDRLQETQYF. DNA for the CDR3: TGTGCCAGCAGGGACAGGTTGCAAGAGACCCAGTACTTC.

The chain employs TRBV9 and TRBJ2-3; 9 nucleotides match TRBD1. The germline CDR1 and CDR2 sequences are SGDLS and YYNGEE. The CDR3 sequence is 16 residues long. Unmatched junction bases numbered 6, after V lost 3 bases and J lost 1 base. The CDR3 protein is CASSAHWTGGTDTQYF. The DNA for the CDR3 is TGTGCCAGCAGCGCACACTGGACAGGGGGCACAGATACGCAGTATTTT.

There are a few counts of this clone. This rearrangement joins TRBV18 to TRBJ2-3; TRBD2 might be the D (5 bases). CDR3 length: 14 amino acids. The V end was cut by 2 bases, the J end by 4 bases, with 10 bases between. CDR1 and CDR2 (germline): KGHSH, LQKENI. CDR3 bases: TGTGCCAGCTCACCAGTCAGCGGTGCAGATACGCAGTATTTT. Protein product: CASSPVSGADTQYF.

The V gene is TRBV5-6, the J gene TRBJ2-5; unclear D gene. The CDR3 length is 13 residues. Germline assignment: CDR1 SGHDT and CDR2 YYEEEE. The V end lost 0 bases, the J end lost 1 base, and 4 bases lay between the germline ends. Here the CDR3 reads CASSLVLQETQYF. CDR3 sequence (DNA): TGTGCCAGCAGCTTGGTTCTCCAAGAGACCCAGTACTTC.

This clone has more than one count but fewer than ten. The chain couples TRBV10-1 to TRBJ2-3; a weak D match, TRBD2 (5 bases). This CDR3 has 14 amino acids. V gave up 3 bases and J gave up 8 bases, with 15 bases separating them. The V gene's germline CDR1 is WNHNN and CDR2 SYGVQD (reference sequence). The chain's CDR3 is CASSDSLESGTQYF. The CDR3 DNA reads as TGCGCCAGCAGTGACTCTCTGGAGAGCGGTACGCAGTATTTT.

The chain couples TRBV7-2 to TRBJ2-5; D uncertain. Germline V gene data show CDR1 as SGHTA and CDR2 as FQGNSA. The CDR3 runs 12 residues. Trimming removed 4 bases from V and 1 base from J, with 4 bases in between. CDR3 region: CASSSSQETQYF. The CDR3 DNA sequence: TGTGCCAGCAGCTCCTCCCAAGAGACCCAGTACTTC.

This chain uses TRBV30 with TRBJ1-2; D is undetermined. The V end lost 0 bases, the J end lost 4 bases, and 9 bases lay between the germline ends. The CDR3 covers 13 residues. Germline loops: CDR1 GTSNPN, CDR2 SVGIG (reference sequence). The DNA of the CDR3 is TGTGCCTGGAGTGTTGCAGTCCTCTATGGCTACACCTTC. It yields the protein CAWSVAVLYGYTF.

V gene TRBV10-3 combines with J gene TRBJ1-6; D is unclear. The V end was cut by 4 bases, the J end by 5 bases, with 6 bases between. This CDR3 has 13 amino acids. From germline, CDR1 is ENHRY and CDR2 SYGVKD. The CDR3 spells CAISAMDNSPLHF. CDR3 DNA sequence: TGTGCCATCAGTGCTATGGATAATTCACCCCTCCACTTT.

This clone has more than one count but fewer than ten. This chain uses TRBV2 with TRBJ2-2; 10 bases align to TRBD2. Germline CDR1 and CDR2: SNHLY and FYNNEI. The V and J ends lost 8 bases and 5 bases, in that order; junction bases with no gene match: 5. There are 14 residues in the CDR3. CDR3 bases: TGTGCCAGCCTAGCGGGGGCACTAACCGGGGAGCTGTTTTTT. It yields the protein CASLAGALTGELFF.

This chain links TRBV7-2 with TRBJ1-5; D remains unclear. Deletions cut 1 base from V and 0 bases from J, with 7 bases between. The germline CDR1 and CDR2 sequences are SGHTA and FQGNSA. The CDR3 runs 15 residues. The CDR3 is CASSLGDFSNQPQHF. The CDR3, as DNA: TGTGCCAGCAGCTTAGGTGACTTTAGCAATCAGCCCCAGCATTTT.

The V and J genes are TRBV7-2 and TRBJ2-1; D is undetermined. Germline V CDR1 and CDR2: SGHTA, FQGNSA. The CDR3 is made up of 12 amino acids. V was trimmed by 5 bases and J by 4 bases, leaving 6 bases between them. In DNA, the CDR3 is TGTGCCAGCAGCCGTCCGTACAATGAGCAGTTCTTC. Its translation: CASSRPYNEQFF. The full variable domain, with the rest looked up from reference TRBV7-2 and TRBJ2-1, is GAGVSQSPSNKVTEKGKDVELRCDPISGHTALYWYRQSLGQGLEFLIYFQGNSAPDKSGLPSDRFSAERTGGSVSTLTIQRTQQEDSAVYLCASSRPYNEQFFGPGTRLTVL.

The rearrangement uses TRBV5-1 and TRBJ2-7; TRBD1 agrees at 9 bases. The CDR3 sequence is 12 residues long. The germline gives CDR1 SGHRS, CDR2 YFSETQ. V was clipped by 7 bases and J by 5 bases; unmatched bases: 4. CDR3 nucleotide sequence: TGCGCCAGCGGGAGGACAGGGGACGAGCAGTACTTC. Translating it yields CASGRTGDEQYF.

The V and J genes are TRBV18 and TRBJ2-5; 8 bases match TRBD2. CDR3 length: 15 residues. The germline CDR1 and CDR2 sequences are KGHSH and LQKENI. V lost 3 bases and J lost 2; bases outside the gene matches: 5. The CDR3 loop reads CASSPTSGQQETQYF. CDR3 DNA: TGTGCCAGCTCACCTACTAGCGGCCAACAAGAGACCCAGTACTTC.

V and J are TRBV28 and TRBJ2-4; 12 bases agree with TRBD1. Per germline, CDR1 MDHEN and CDR2 SYDVKM. The J segment lost 14 bases and the V segment lost 6 bases, leaving 5 bases of the junction unmatched. The CDR3 is 12 amino acids. CDR3: CASRRDRGPEYF. CDR3 nucleotide sequence: TGTGCCAGCAGAAGGGACAGGGGGCCGGAGTACTTC.

This chain joins TRBV28 and TRBJ2-7; TRBD1 matches 9 bases. V lost 6 bases to trimming and J lost 3 bases; unmatched junction nucleotides: 6. Looked up from germline, CDR1 is MDHEN and CDR2 is SYDVKM. The CDR3 totals 14 residues. This CDR3 is CASRKDRGGYEQYF. Written as DNA, the CDR3 is TGTGCCAGCAGGAAGGACAGGGGAGGCTACGAGCAGTACTTC.

The J gene is TRBJ2-7, the V gene TRBV7-3, with TRBD1 matching over 10 bases. Trimming removed 5 bases from V and 3 bases from J; junction bases left unmatched: 4. This CDR3 is built from 14 residues. The germline V gene has CDR1 SGHTA and CDR2 FQGTGA. The CDR3 DNA sequence: TGTGCCAGCAGCATGACAGGGGGCAGCTACGAGCAGTACTTC. It specifies CASSMTGGSYEQYF.

The chain has TRBV9 and TRBJ1-4; possibly TRBD1 for D (5 bases). The length of the CDR3 is 15 residues. The V gene's germline CDR1 is SGDLS and CDR2 YYNGEE. V was pared by 3 bases and J by 3 bases, with 12 bases between. DNA for the CDR3: TGTGCCAGCAGCGCCGCGGCGGGGGCTAATGAAAAACTGTTTTTT. Encoded protein: CASSAAAGANEKLFF.

The chain is built from TRBV27 and TRBJ1-6, with 7 bases that match TRBD1. The germline V gene encodes CDR1 MNHEY and CDR2 SMNVEV (reference sequence). With V trimmed by 8 bases and J by 9 bases, 13 bases remained unmatched. The CDR3 contains 15 residues. Here the CDR3 DNA reads TGTGCCAGCGGACGACAGGGCGCGACGATTTCACCCCTCCACTTT. Its translation is CASGRQGATISPLHF.

The V call is TRBV19, the J call TRBJ1-2; TRBD1 might be the D (6 bases). CDR1 is LNHDA, CDR2 SQIVND, per germline (reference sequence). The CDR3 is 15 amino acids. V gave up 2 bases and J gave up 4 bases, with 14 bases separating them. The CDR3 DNA sequence: TGTGCCAGTAGTATAAGACCAGGGGATACCTATGGCTACACCTTC. Translation gives CASSIRPGDTYGYTF.

The chain employs TRBV19 and TRBJ1-5; 8 bases fit TRBD1. The CDR3 consists of 15 residues. V shed 7 bases and J 0 bases; nucleotides not matched to a gene: 5. Germline assignment: CDR1 LNHDA and CDR2 SQIVND (reference sequence). The chain's CDR3 is CASNRGSHSNQPQHF. CDR3 nucleotide sequence: TGTGCCAGTAACAGGGGGTCGCATAGCAATCAGCCCCAGCATTTT.